This is a list of T cell receptor beta chains from one sample in a study of response to subunit inactivated influenza vaccine. MiXCR, run by TCRdb on the RT-PCR reads, gives a single entry per CDR3 protein. Altogether some 480,000 distinct CDR3 sequences are present, roughly 9.7% being singletons, with the ten largest covering less than 15%. Sequencing used PBMCs from blood, obtained roughly 6 weeks after vaccination. The receptors shown here come from a man aged 50-60 years who received an inactivated influenza vaccine. CDR3s include the opening cysteine and the closing phenylalanine or tryptophan. A D gene is named only where the DNA matches it firmly. Clone size is not always given. Where it is, it says once, few, many or a class for expanded clones.

CASSLAHGSSYEQYF	TGTGCCAGCAGCTTAGCGCACGGCAGCTCGTACGAGCAGTACTTC	TRBV7-9	TRBJ2-7	many	NA
CASSTRDFNTGELFF	TGTGCCAGCAGCACCCGGGATTTCAACACCGGGGAGCTGTTTTTT	TRBV5-4	TRBJ2-2	few	NA
CASSRGQGGYQETQYF	TGCGCCAGCAGCCGTGGACAGGGAGGGTACCAAGAGACCCAGTACTTC	TRBV5-1	TRBJ2-5	few	NA
CASSRTSSAVPGTDTQYF	TGTGCCAGCTCACGAACGTCCAGTGCGGTTCCCGGCACAGATACGCAGTATTTT	TRBV18	TRBJ2-3	few	NA
CASSQGTGGYYGYTF	TGCGCCAGCAGCCAAGGGACAGGGGGGTACTATGGCTACACCTTC	TRBV4-3	TRBJ1-2	few	TRBD1
CASSPISEDTSYTF	TGCGCCAGCAGCCCCATCTCAGAGGACACGTCCTACACCTTC	TRBV4-1	TRBJ1-2	many	NA
CASRAYTTRAYEQYF	TGTGCCAGCAGGGCTTACACGACACGAGCCTACGAGCAGTACTTC	TRBV28	TRBJ2-7	NA	NA
CAISSAGGSGEQYF	TGTGCCATCTCGTCAGCGGGAGGATCCGGGGAGCAGTACTTC	TRBV10-3	TRBJ2-7	few	TRBD2
CSASARGTDTQYF	TGCAGTGCTTCAGCGCGGGGCACAGATACGCAGTATTTT	TRBV20-1	TRBJ2-3	few	NA
CASSAAGSSYNEQFF	TGTGCCAGCAGCGCGGCGGGGAGCTCCTACAATGAGCAGTTCTTC	TRBV5-5	TRBJ2-1	NA	NA
CSVEQGDGTQYF	TGCAGCGTTGAACAGGGCGATGGTACCCAGTACTTC	TRBV29-1	TRBJ2-5	many	NA
CASSQAFYRRGRSGANVLTF	TGCGCCAGCAGCCAAGCGTTTTATCGCAGGGGAAGATCTGGGGCCAACGTCCTGACTTTC	TRBV4-3	TRBJ2-6	few	NA
CASSVHRDTEAFF	TGTGCCAGCAGCGTACACAGGGACACTGAAGCTTTCTTT	TRBV9	TRBJ1-1	few	NA
CASSLSGGRAEQYF	TGTGCCAGCAGCCTTAGTGGCGGGAGGGCCGAGCAGTACTTC	TRBV12-3/TRBV12-4	TRBJ2-7	NA	TRBD2
CASSQDDGYNEQFF	TGCGCCAGCAGCCAAGATGACGGTTACAATGAGCAGTTCTTC	TRBV4-3	TRBJ2-1	many	NA
CAEEGEAYEQYF	TGTGCCGAAGAAGGGGAGGCCTACGAGCAGTACTTC	TRBV19	TRBJ2-7	NA	NA
CASSSGSLSQPQHF	TGTGCCAGCAGTTCAGGGAGTTTGAGTCAGCCCCAGCATTTT	TRBV13	TRBJ1-5	NA	NA
CASSFRGMEETQYF	TGTGCCAGCAGCTTCAGGGGTATGGAAGAGACCCAGTACTTC	TRBV7-2	TRBJ2-5	NA	NA
CASSMSNTEAFF	TGTGCCAGCAGCATGTCGAACACTGAAGCTTTCTTT	TRBV12-3/TRBV12-4	TRBJ1-1	few	NA
CASTRSEGLNTEAFF	TGCGCCAGCACCCGGTCCGAGGGGCTGAACACTGAAGCTTTCTTT	TRBV5-1	TRBJ1-1	many	NA
CSLLVQETQYF	TGCAGTCTGCTGGTCCAGGAGACCCAGTACTTC	TRBV20-1	TRBJ2-5	NA	NA
CASSQDLGARYGYTF	TGTGCCAGCAGCCAGGATCTGGGGGCGAGGTATGGCTACACCTTC	TRBV4-2	TRBJ1-2	NA	NA
CASSEQLGRSNQPQHF	TGTGCCAGCAGTGAACAACTGGGACGGAGTAATCAGCCCCAGCATTTT	TRBV2	TRBJ1-5	NA	NA
CASTFGLSYEQYF	TGTGCCAGCACCTTTGGGCTGTCCTACGAGCAGTACTTC	TRBV28	TRBJ2-7	many	NA
CASSLRTGGYTF	TGTGCCAGCAGCCTAAGGACAGGGGGTTACACCTTC	TRBV3-1	TRBJ1-2	few	TRBD1
CASSVGLTQYF	TGTGCCAGCTCGGTGGGACTAACGCAGTATTTT	TRBV6-5	TRBJ2-3	few	TRBD2
CASSQGSGAAGQYF	TGTGCCAGCAGCCAGGGTAGCGGGGCCGCGGGGCAGTACTTC	TRBV3-1	TRBJ2-7	NA	TRBD2
CASIDRVVGELFF	TGTGCCAGCATCGACAGGGTTGTCGGGGAGCTGTTTTTT	TRBV2	TRBJ2-2	NA	TRBD1
CSVGTSEYYNEQFF	TGCAGCGTTGGGACTAGCGAGTACTACAATGAGCAGTTCTTC	TRBV29-1	TRBJ2-1	NA	TRBD2
CASTQPGVDTQYF	TGTGCCAGCACTCAACCAGGGGTAGATACGCAGTATTTT	TRBV12-3/TRBV12-4	TRBJ2-3	many	NA
CASSATSGEETQYF	TGCGCCAGCAGTGCGACTAGCGGGGAAGAGACCCAGTACTTC	TRBV10-1	TRBJ2-5	many	TRBD2
CASSERGLYEQYF	TGTGCCAGCAGTGAAAGGGGGTTATACGAGCAGTACTTC	TRBV2	TRBJ2-7	NA	NA
CASSYDRDGYEQYF	TGTGCCAGCAGCTACGACAGGGACGGATACGAGCAGTACTTC	TRBV7-2	TRBJ2-7	few	TRBD1
CASRRLLAGKETQYF	TGTGCCAGCAGACGACTACTAGCGGGGAAAGAGACCCAGTACTTC	TRBV7-2	TRBJ2-5	NA	TRBD2
CASSLNRMIISDTQYF	TGTGCCAGCAGCTTAAACCGAATGATTATATCAGATACGCAGTATTTT	TRBV7-9	TRBJ2-3	few	NA
CAIFRGYEQFF	TGTGCCATCTTCCGAGGTTATGAGCAGTTCTTC	TRBV10-3	TRBJ2-1	NA	NA
CSAGWTGGLAGETQYF	TGCAGTGCTGGATGGACCGGAGGACTAGCTGGGGAGACCCAGTACTTC	TRBV20-1	TRBJ2-5	few	TRBD2
CSAYLAGISTDTQYF	TGCAGTGCTTACCTAGCGGGTATAAGCACAGATACGCAGTATTTT	TRBV20-1	TRBJ2-3	few	TRBD2
CASSLQGVGSYEQYF	TGTGCCAGCAGTCTTCAGGGTGTCGGCTCCTACGAGCAGTACTTC	TRBV6-1	TRBJ2-7	few	NA
CASSYNGVSNEKLFF	TGTGCCAGCAGTTACAATGGGGTATCTAATGAAAAACTGTTTTTT	TRBV6-6	TRBJ1-4	NA	NA
CASSEGQNYGYTF	TGTGCCAGCAGCGAGGGACAGAACTATGGCTACACCTTC	TRBV5-4	TRBJ1-2	many	TRBD1
CASSEFGTGDTEAFF	TGTGCCAGCAGCGAATTCGGGACAGGGGACACTGAAGCTTTCTTT	TRBV7-2	TRBJ1-1	few	TRBD1
CATSRSGSYNEQFF	TGTGCCACCAGCAGATCCGGGTCCTACAATGAGCAGTTCTTC	TRBV15	TRBJ2-1	many	NA
CASSQDAAIQGQNTEAFF	TGTGCCAGCAGCCAAGATGCCGCGATTCAGGGACAGAACACTGAAGCTTTCTTT	TRBV4-2	TRBJ1-1	NA	NA
CASSLGFQETQYF	TGTGCCAGCAGCTTGGGATTTCAAGAGACCCAGTACTTC	TRBV11-2	TRBJ2-5	many	NA
CASSSRGLAVVTQYF	TGTGCCAGCAGCTCCCGTGGACTAGCTGTAGTTACGCAGTATTTT	TRBV7-9	TRBJ2-3	NA	TRBD2
CATSRDPQGANEQYF	TGTGCCACCAGCAGAGATCCCCAGGGGGCCAACGAGCAGTACTTC	TRBV15	TRBJ2-7	NA	TRBD1
CASSPGFSGLSYNEQFF	TGTGCCAGCAGCCCAGGGTTTAGTGGCCTCTCCTACAATGAGCAGTTCTTC	TRBV7-2	TRBJ2-1	many	NA
CASSPRTSGGSSYNEQFF	TGCGCCAGCAGCCCGAGGACTAGCGGGGGGAGCTCCTACAATGAGCAGTTCTTC	TRBV4-3	TRBJ2-1	NA	TRBD2
CASSFWDRGTYEQYF	TGTGCCAGCAGCTTTTGGGACAGGGGAACCTACGAGCAGTACTTC	TRBV7-9	TRBJ2-7	few	TRBD1
CASSQDRGQGAVQPQHF	TGCGCCAGCAGCCAAGATCGAGGACAGGGGGCAGTTCAGCCCCAGCATTTT	TRBV4-3	TRBJ1-5	many	TRBD1
CASSLHTTDTQYF	TGTGCCAGCAGTTTGCACACCACAGATACGCAGTATTTT	TRBV12-3/TRBV12-4	TRBJ2-3	few	NA
CASSLGRASGNEQFF	TGTGCCAGCAGCTTAGGTCGAGCGTCGGGCAATGAGCAGTTCTTC	TRBV7-2	TRBJ2-1	NA	NA
CSVKDRDNYEQYF	TGCAGCGTTAAGGACAGGGACAACTACGAGCAGTACTTC	TRBV29-1	TRBJ2-7	many	TRBD1
CASSYGRYYNEQFF	TGTGCCAGCAGTTACGGTAGATACTACAATGAGCAGTTCTTC	TRBV6-5	TRBJ2-1	NA	NA